This TCR beta chain came from a study of human T cells and chemical hapten exposure (dated by TCRdb to about 2021). With respect to the entire study: For sensitization, 2% DPC in acetone was applied to a roughly 2 cm by roughly 2 cm area of upper inner arm skin. Throughout the roughly 25-week study period, patients were also given weekly therapeutic DPC doses on the scalp. Patch tests used Finn chambers with 0.01% DPC on the upper back, scored after 6 days by International Contact Dermatitis Research Group standards. The mostly female patient cohort included alopecia areata with under or over 50% scalp involvement, alopecia totalis and alopecia universalis. Libraries were pooled for sequencing, and per-sample TCR yields varied mainly because of small differences in library volumes within the pool. Peripheral blood TCR repertoire changes were tracked in vivo in alopecia patients during primary and secondary sensitization to the hapten diphenylcyclopropenone (DPC). Blood samples were taken from patients before sensitization (week 0) and then at 2, 6 and about 24 weeks after DPC sensitization. Blood for TCR sequencing was provided by twenty-nine alopecia patients at one to four time points (pre-sensitization, 2, 6 and 24 weeks).

General study outcomes and caveats: After repeated subsampling, the strength of the expansion versus patch-test correlation and the threshold at which it became significant changed. Compared with pre-sensitization or healthy control sets, expanded TCRs formed significantly more large CDR3 similarity clusters, which is consistent with antigen-driven responses. All patients had alopecia, a presumed autoimmune disease, so their immune response might differ from that of healthy individuals. No change with DPC sensitization was found in the number of TCRs above 1 in 1000 frequency, and no evidence of global repertoire structure alterations was found. The number of PT1 expanded TCRs positively correlated with patch test score, significant at thresholds 8, 16 and 32 but not 4.

Taken from cysteine to phenylalanine, the CDR3 has 16 residues. Of the read, only the CDR3 DNA is kept; its 48 bases are in frame from base 1. V gives up 0 bases and J gives up 2 bases, and the segment between their germline ends measures 8 bases. The germline V gene yields MNHEY for CDR1 and SVGAGI for CDR2. For this clonotype: Its antigen target is currently unknown. No base quality information exists; no much larger clone differs at one position.

Receptors were amplified or captured by RACE. The instrument was a NextSeq 500. Library preparation attached unique molecular identifiers to individual cDNA molecules for quantitative, reproducible TCR counting. For every blood RNA sample, sequencing covered both the TCR alpha and TCR beta chains. As for how the authors treated the data: Samples had a median of about 90,000 TCRs, with a range from roughly 23,224 to 750,000. The Decombinator software suite was used to annotate V, J and CDR3 in the TCR reads. For PS versus PT1 abundance plots, all samples were subsampled to the same number of TCRs (28,000). Expanded TCRs were defined as absent before sensitization and observed at least eight times at the 2-week time point. The raw public data were reprocessed by TCRdb itself: fastp quality trimming at Q25, MiXCR clonotype calling, in-frame beta chains only. Under each unique CDR3 protein, matching rows form one entry showing the most common genes and DNA. The V and J calls, along with clone size, are taken from TCRdb and not from the paper's own processing. The sample table contains some 88,000 distinct CDR3 sequences; only one count was recorded for around 10% of them. Jointly, the top ten make up under 2.5% of the sample.

The time point label, as the study defines it: patch test 2, 6 weeks after DPC sensitization. The treatment or condition label corresponds to: therapeutic diphenylcyclopropenone sensitization with weekly scalp DPC. Blood at each patch-test visit was drawn before the patch test was applied. Patients were eligible if aged 18 to 70, diagnosed with alopecia and judged suitable for DPC therapy, and pregnant patients were excluded. Total RNA was isolated from unfractionated whole blood collected in Tempus Blood RNA tubes. This TCR came from a man aged 40-50 years with alopecia areata. Some clones in this sample may be carry-over from other donors' samples. The sequencing used whole blood, collected in connection with sensitization to the hapten diphenylcyclopropenone (DPC). The V gene is TRBV6-5 and the J gene is TRBJ2-6; a tentative D match to TRBD2 spans 6 bases. The sequence in DNA is TGTGCCAGCAGTTACTCCGGGAGTACTGGGGCCAACGTCCTGACTTTC. Protein translation: CASSYSGSTGANVLTF.